This T cell receptor beta chain stems from a study of regulatory T cells in long-lasting Graves disease. Both iRepertoire HTBI primers and Arm-PCR of CDR3 regions were used to build the TCR beta libraries. TCRdb passed the multiplex PCR reads through MiXCR, listing each CDR3 protein once. The sample consists of around 480,000 distinct CDR3 sequences, 15% to 20% of them appearing once. This clonotype was seen only a few times. V dropped 1 base and J dropped 7; count of bases not matched to a gene: 4. The germline V gene encodes CDR1 MNHEY and CDR2 SVGEGT. The CDR3 covers 14 residues. Indicated time point: newly diagnosed GD, antithyroid drugs for less than 3 months. After RNA was extracted from PBMCs, the TCR library was made from it. The same sample was also studied in work on T cells in Graves' hyperthyroidism and ophthalmopathy. That work adds: An initial round of RT-PCR targeting the TCR CDR3 relied on the HTBI primer set. Through a model of 13 V-J features, ophthalmopathy was separated from stable hyperthyroidism.

Sequencing was performed on peripheral blood mononuclear cells (PBMCs), taken at new diagnosis, from a patient treated with antithyroid drugs. The TCR sequence derives from a middle-aged woman with Graves disease. The V call is TRBV6-2 or TRBV6-3, the J call TRBJ1-2; 9 bases match TRBD1. The CDR3 bases are TGTGCCAGCAGTTACTACAGGGGGCATGCTGGCTACACCTTC. This codes for CASSYYRGHAGYTF.